This T cell receptor beta chain was found in a study of blood T cells in healthy people across ages. From germline, CDR1 is SQVTM and CDR2 ANQGSEA. The ends were cut back, 4 bases at V and 4 bases at J, with 13 bases in the middle. The CDR3 covers 13 residues. A few counts support this clonotype. The antigen is unknown. Study outcomes and limitations: Changes seen in expanded clonotypes were possibly confounded by donor CMV status left unknown.

A second about 6 to 12 cycle PCR used barcoded and J-beta primers. Via MiXCR, TCRdb re-called the 5' RACE reads, giving one row per CDR3 protein. This repertoire shows around 990,000 distinct CDR3 sequences, about 23% found once; its top ten account for 0.65% to 0.75%. In addition, the sample was reused for a study of T cells of mothers and their children.

The clonotype originates from a girl aged 2 to 10 in good health. Sequencing was carried out using blood. The chain carries TRBV29-1 and TRBJ2-5; D gene unclear. CDR3 protein: CSVVGIGLETQYF. The CDR3 nucleotides read TGCAGCGTTGTGGGGATAGGGCTAGAGACCCAGTACTTC. The variable domain in full, with the rest retrieved from reference TRBV29-1 and TRBJ2-5, is SAVISQKPSRDICQRGTSLTIQCQVDSQVTMMFWYRQQPGQSLTLIATANQGSEATYESGFVIDKFPISRPNLTFSTLTVSNMSPEDSSIYLCSVVGIGLETQYFGPGTRLLVL.